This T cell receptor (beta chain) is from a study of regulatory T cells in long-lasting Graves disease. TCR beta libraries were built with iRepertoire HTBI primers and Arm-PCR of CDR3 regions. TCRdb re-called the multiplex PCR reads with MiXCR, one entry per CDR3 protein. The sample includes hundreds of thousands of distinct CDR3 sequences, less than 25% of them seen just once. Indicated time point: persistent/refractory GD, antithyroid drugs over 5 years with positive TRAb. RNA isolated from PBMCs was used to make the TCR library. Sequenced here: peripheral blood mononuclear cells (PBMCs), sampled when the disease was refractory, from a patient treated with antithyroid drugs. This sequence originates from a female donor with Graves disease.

The CDR3 here is CSATGQGTYEQYF. The CDR3 nucleotides read TGCAGTGCTACGGGACAGGGCACCTACGAGCAGTACTTC. The chain uses TRBV20-1 and TRBJ2-7, with 9 bases fitting TRBD1. The ends lost 4 bases at V and 2 bases at J; junction bases unmatched: 3. This CDR3 has 13 residues. The germline V gene encodes CDR1 DFQATT and CDR2 SNEGSKA (reference sequence).